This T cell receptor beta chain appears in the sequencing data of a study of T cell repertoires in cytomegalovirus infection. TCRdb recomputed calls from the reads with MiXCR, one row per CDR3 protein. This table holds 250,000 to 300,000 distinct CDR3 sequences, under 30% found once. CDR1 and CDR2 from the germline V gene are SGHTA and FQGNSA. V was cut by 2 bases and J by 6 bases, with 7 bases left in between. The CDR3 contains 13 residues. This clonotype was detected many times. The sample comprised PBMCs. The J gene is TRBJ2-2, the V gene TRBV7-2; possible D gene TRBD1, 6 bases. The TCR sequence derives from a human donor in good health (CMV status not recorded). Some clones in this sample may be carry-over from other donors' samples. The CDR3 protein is CASSLNRAGELFF. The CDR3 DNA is TGTGCCAGCAGCTTAAACAGGGCCGGGGAGCTGTTTTTT. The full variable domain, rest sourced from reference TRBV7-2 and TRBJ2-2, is GAGVSQSPSNKVTEKGKDVELRCDPISGHTALYWYRQSLGQGLEFLIYFQGNSAPDKSGLPSDRFSAERTGGSVSTLTIQRTQQEDSAVYLCASSLNRAGELFFGEGSRLTVL.